Following are 25 T cell receptor beta chains from one sample sequenced in a study of OX40 agonist ivuxolimab in advanced cancers. Libraries were prepared by immunoSEQ multiplex PCR; TCRdb keeps only in-frame clonotypes and omits some of them. The sample comprises roughly 39,000 clones, about nine tenths of which are singletons, and 4.5% to 6% rests with the top ten. Sequences were derived from CD4+ or CD8+ T cells sorted from blood, sampled in a trial of the OX40 agonist ivuxolimab. These receptors were obtained from an adult with an advanced solid tumor such as melanoma, head and neck, liver or kidney cancer.

The V and J genes are TRBV6-5 and TRBJ2-7; D might be TRBD2 (6 bases). The CDR3 contains 14 residues. V was clipped by 6 bases and J by 2 bases, with 14 bases between them. The germline V gene encodes CDR1 MNHEY and CDR2 SVGAGI. In DNA form, the CDR3 reads TGTGCCAGCAGGTCCGGGACTGGAGCCTACGAGCAGTACTTC. Its protein is CASRSGTGAYEQYF.

The V gene is TRBV6-1, the J gene TRBJ2-3; TRBD1 matches 8 bases. CDR3 length: 14 amino acids. Germline CDR1 MNHNS, CDR2 SASEGT. Losses at the gene ends were 4 bases for V and 0 bases for J; bases not matched to a gene: 0. The CDR3 DNA sequence: TGTGCCAGCAGTGCAGGGGGCAGCACAGATACGCAGTATTTT. It specifies CASSAGGSTDTQYF.

This clone was recorded once. The chain carries TRBV18 and TRBJ2-3; no clear D. CDR3 size: 12 residues. Germline V gene lookup returns CDR1 KGHSH and CDR2 LQKENI. V was trimmed by 1 base and J by 6 bases, leaving 5 bases between them. The CDR3 here is CASSPLGDTQYF. CDR3 nucleotides: TGTGCCAGCTCACCACTGGGGGATACGCAGTATTTT.

The genes are TRBV25-1 and TRBJ2-7; D call uncertain. Germline CDR1 and CDR2: MGHDK and SYGVNS. V was trimmed by 5 bases and J by 5 bases, leaving 19 bases between them. This CDR3 has 15 residues. CDR3 sequence reads: CASSFHGGRGDEQYF. As DNA, the CDR3 is TGTGCCAGCAGTTTCCACGGTGGACGTGGCGACGAGCAGTACTTC.

The chain couples TRBV19 to TRBJ2-3, with a possible D match to TRBD1 (6 bases). From germline, CDR1 is LNHDA and CDR2 SQIVND (reference sequence). This CDR3 comprises 14 residues. Between the trimmed V and J ends, which lost 3 bases and 3 bases, there was a span of 10 bases. CDR3 sequence: CASSMGRGTDTQYF. Written as DNA, the CDR3 is TGTGCCAGTAGTATGGGCAGGGGAACAGATACGCAGTATTTT.

The V gene is TRBV5-1, the J gene TRBJ2-3; 7 bases agree with TRBD2. Germline loops: CDR1 SGHRS, CDR2 YFSETQ. The V segment lost 4 bases and the J segment 0 bases; nucleotides outside the gene matches: 8. The CDR3 has 16 residues. The CDR3 spells CASSPPTSASTDTQYF. CDR3 nucleotide sequence: TGCGCCAGCAGCCCGCCCACTAGCGCTAGCACAGATACGCAGTATTTT.

V and J are TRBV6-5 and TRBJ2-3; no reliable D call. The CDR3 is 11 amino acids. Germline V lookup: CDR1 MNHEY, CDR2 SVGAGI. Trimming cost V 4 bases and J 11 bases, with 10 bases left between them. CDR3 sequence reads: CASSSGRRQYF. The CDR3 coding sequence is TGTGCCAGCAGTTCTGGACGGAGGCAGTATTTT.

J is TRBJ2-2 and V is TRBV6-6; 10 bases line up with TRBD2. After removal of 4 bases from V and 6 bases from J, the junction contained 5 bases not matched to a gene. Germline-derived CDR1 and CDR2 are MNHNY and SVGAGI (reference sequence). This CDR3 is built from 15 residues. CDR3 coding DNA: TGTGCCAGCAGTTCCCCTAGCGGGAGCGCCGGGGAGCTGTTTTTT. As protein: CASSSPSGSAGELFF.

V usage is TRBV6-4 and J usage is TRBJ2-1; TRBD2 agrees at 8 bases. The V and J ends lost 9 bases and 9 bases, in that order; junction bases with no gene match: 10. Germline CDR1 MRHNA, CDR2 SNTAGT. The CDR3 spans 13 residues. The CDR3 coding sequence is TGTGCCAGTAGCGGGATTTGGGGAAGTGAGCAGTTCTTC. Translated: CASSGIWGSEQFF.

V is TRBV9 and J is TRBJ2-3; 7 bases map to TRBD2. V gave up 2 bases and J gave up 3 bases; unmatched junction bases: 6. CDR1 is SGDLS, CDR2 YYNGEE, per germline. This CDR3 region has 15 residues. The CDR3 sequence is CASSVTSARTDTQYF. The CDR3 bases are TGTGCCAGCAGCGTTACTAGCGCAAGAACAGATACGCAGTATTTT.

The chain employs TRBV5-1 and TRBJ2-3, with D tentatively TRBD1 or TRBD2 (5 bases each). The CDR3 is made up of 15 amino acids. Looked up from germline, CDR1 is SGHRS and CDR2 is YFSETQ. The ends were cut back, 0 bases at V and 1 base at J, with 9 bases in the middle. This CDR3 reads CASSLAGLGTDTQYF. DNA for the CDR3: TGCGCCAGCAGCTTGGCGGGGCTTGGCACAGATACGCAGTATTTT.

V is TRBV5-1 and J is TRBJ2-2; 9 bases align to TRBD2. V trimming: 5 bases; J trimming: 4 bases; junction bases outside the gene matches: 6. Germline CDR1 SGHRS, CDR2 YFSETQ. The CDR3 is 15 amino acids. CDR3 sequence reads: CASRPREGVTGELFF. The CDR3 nucleotides read TGCGCCAGCAGACCGCGGGAGGGCGTCACCGGGGAGCTGTTTTTT.

V is TRBV2 and J is TRBJ2-2, with TRBD1 matching over 8 bases. The CDR3 runs 14 residues. Germline-derived CDR1 and CDR2 are SNHLY and FYNNEI. V shed 6 bases, J shed 4 bases, and the junction held 4 bases outside the gene matches. The CDR3 DNA reads TGTGCCAGCAGGCTCACAGGGGGCACCGGGGAGCTGTTTTTT. Its translation: CASRLTGGTGELFF.

The rearrangement joins TRBV18 to TRBJ1-3; tentative D call: TRBD1 (5 bases). Germline CDR1 is KGHSH and CDR2 is LQKENI. Trimming pared 5 bases from V and 0 bases from J, leaving 20 bases between. CDR3 length: 18 amino acids. The CDR3 coding sequence is TGTGCCAGCTCATCTCTCGGCCGGGGCGCGAACTCTGGAAACACCATATATTTT. It yields the protein CASSSLGRGANSGNTIYF.

The CDR3, as DNA: TGTGCCAGCAGCCCTCCGGGACTAGCGGTTACCGGGGAGCTGTTTTTT. This gives the protein CASSPPGLAVTGELFF. The chain combines TRBV11-2 with TRBJ2-2, with 11 nucleotides matching TRBD2. Germline CDR1 and CDR2: SGHAT and FQNNGV. The V and J ends lost 5 bases and 5 bases, in that order; junction bases with no gene match: 7. CDR3 size: 16 residues.

The CDR3 loop reads CASSASPARGADTQYF. The CDR3 coding sequence is TGTGCCAGCAGCGCCTCACCTGCTAGGGGAGCAGATACGCAGTATTTT. This chain joins TRBV11-3 and TRBJ2-3; D may match TRBD1 or TRBD2 (5 bases each). With 5 bases removed from V and 4 bases from J, the gap between germline ends came to 19 bases. The CDR3 is 16 residues long. Looked up from germline, CDR1 is SGHNT and CDR2 is YENEEA.

This chain links TRBV6-1 with TRBJ1-5, with 7 bases fitting TRBD1. The CDR3 has 15 residues. V was pared by 4 bases and J by 5 bases, with 8 bases of the junction left unmatched. The germline V gene encodes CDR1 MNHNS and CDR2 SASEGT. The CDR3 loop is CASSGGQPWDQPQHF. The DNA for the CDR3 is TGTGCCAGCAGTGGGGGACAGCCCTGGGATCAGCCCCAGCATTTT.

This rearrangement joins TRBV13 to TRBJ2-3; D not certain. The germline V gene has CDR1 PRHDT and CDR2 FYEKMQ (reference sequence). Trimming took off 3 bases at V and 2 bases at J, with 0 bases between the two ends. The CDR3 covers 11 residues. CDR3: CASSFTDTQYF. CDR3 nucleotides: TGTGCCAGCAGCTTCACAGATACGCAGTATTTT. The variable domain in full, completed from reference TRBV13 and TRBJ2-3, reads AAGVIQSPRHLIKEKRETATLKCYPIPRHDTVYWYQQGPGQDPQFLISFYEKMQSDKGSIPDRFSAQQFSDYHSELNMSSLELGDSALYFCASSFTDTQYFGPGTRLTVL.

The rearrangement uses TRBV5-1 and TRBJ1-1, with TRBD1 matching over 8 bases. With 4 bases clipped from V and 5 bases from J, the junction kept 10 bases outside the gene matches. Germline CDR1 reads SGHRS; CDR2 reads YFSETQ. CDR3 length equals 15 residues. CDR3 loop: CASSPSRTGRTEAFF. The CDR3 DNA reads as TGCGCCAGCAGCCCCTCGAGGACAGGGCGGACTGAAGCTTTCTTT.

V and J are TRBV15 and TRBJ1-1, with D maybe TRBD1 (6 bases). V lost 0 bases and J 10 bases, leaving 9 bases between the germline ends. The CDR3 consists of 12 residues. Germline assignment: CDR1 LNHNV and CDR2 YYDKDF (reference sequence). Here the CDR3 DNA reads TGTGCCACCAGCAGAGATACAGGGAGAGCTTTCTTT. It codes for CATSRDTGRAFF.

In its sample, this clone was seen a few times. CDR3 protein: CAWSVLAARAFF. The CDR3 nucleotides read TGTGCCTGGAGTGTACTTGCGGCGAGAGCTTTCTTT. V gene TRBV30 combines with J gene TRBJ1-1; D call uncertain. In germline, CDR1 is GTSNPN, CDR2 SVGIG (reference sequence). This CDR3 region has 12 residues. Trimming removed 0 bases at V and 10 bases at J, with 12 bases between.

The chain carries TRBV18 and TRBJ1-1, with 9 bases that match TRBD1. This CDR3 is 16 amino acids long. V was clipped by 3 bases and J by 1 base; unmatched bases: 6. Germline lookup yields CDR1 KGHSH and CDR2 LQKENI. In DNA form, the CDR3 reads TGTGCCAGCTCACCCCCGGGACAGGGTCCGAACACTGAAGCTTTCTTT. This translates into CASSPPGQGPNTEAFF.

The chain joins TRBV7-9 to TRBJ1-2; D possibly corresponds to TRBD1 (6 bases). This CDR3 region has 14 residues. Germline lookup yields CDR1 SEHNR and CDR2 FQNEAQ (reference sequence). The germline V and J ends were trimmed by 1 base and 7 bases, with 13 bases remaining between them. The CDR3 sequence: CASSLGGRVSGYTF. The CDR3 DNA is TGTGCCAGCAGCTTAGGGGGGCGTGTTTCTGGCTACACCTTC.

This chain links TRBV6-5 with TRBJ2-1; TRBD2 matches 7 bases. Germline values: CDR1 MNHEY, CDR2 SVGAGI. V trimming: 7 bases; J trimming: 9 bases; junction bases outside the gene matches: 6. This CDR3 spans 12 amino acids. CDR3 nucleotides: TGTGCCAGCAATAGACTAGCCGGTGAGCAGTTCTTC. Its translation: CASNRLAGEQFF.

Remarks on this clone: The junction shows a germline mismatch at one end, possibly a read error. The chain couples TRBV7-7 to TRBJ2-1; D gene unclear. From germline, CDR1 is SSHAT and CDR2 FNYEAQ (reference sequence). This CDR3 contains 15 residues. CDR3 residues: CASSLGDFSYNEQFF. The CDR3 DNA sequence: TGTGCTAGCAGCTTAGGCGACTTCTCCTACAATGAGCAGTTCTTC.